This entry lists 27 T cell receptor beta chains sequenced from one sample in a study of shared clonotypes between healthy human individuals. Clones were read by immunoSEQ multiplex PCR, and TCRdb kept only the in-frame ones, dropping some. This table has approximately 82,000 clones, about 63% appearing once. Sequencing was performed on memory CD8+ T cells sorted from blood. Subset: CD45RO+ cells pooled with CCR7-negative TemRA cells. The receptors were sampled from a man in his thirties or forties in good health.

This rearrangement joins TRBV25-1 to TRBJ1-2; tentative D call: TRBD1 (5 bases). The CDR3 sequence is 16 residues long. Germline V gene sequence: CDR1 MGHDK, CDR2 SYGVNS. V lost 0 bases and J 2 bases, leaving 13 bases between the germline ends. The chain's CDR3 is CASSEYEFDRNYGYTF. The DNA of the CDR3 is TGTGCCAGCAGTGAATACGAGTTTGACAGAAACTATGGCTACACCTTC.

This chain connects TRBV18 to TRBJ2-1, with D perhaps matching TRBD1 or TRBD2 (5 bases each). V shed 6 bases and J shed 2 bases, with 8 bases lying between them. The CDR3 spans 13 residues. CDR1 KGHSH and CDR2 LQKENI come from the germline V gene. CDR3 loop: CASSQGPYNEQFF. In DNA, the CDR3 is TGTGCCAGCTCCCAGGGACCCTACAATGAGCAGTTCTTC.

This chain joins TRBV19 and TRBJ2-7, with TRBD1 as a possible D gene (6 bases). Germline V gene sequence: CDR1 LNHDA, CDR2 SQIVND (reference sequence). The CDR3 covers 14 residues. Between the trimmed V and J ends, which lost 3 bases and 4 bases, there was a span of 13 bases. In nucleotides, the CDR3 is TGTGCCAGTAGTATGGCAGGGGCGAGGTACGAGCAGTACTTC. Its protein product is CASSMAGARYEQYF.

The J gene is TRBJ2-7, the V gene TRBV7-9; 9 bases match TRBD1. The CDR3 is 15 amino acids. CDR1 is SEHNR and CDR2 is FQNEAQ in the germline V gene (reference sequence). V was pared by 5 bases and J by 2 bases, with 7 bases of the junction left unmatched. In nucleotides, the CDR3 is TGTGCCAGCAGCCCCCGGACAGGGGTACCCTACGAGCAGTACTTC. This sequence encodes CASSPRTGVPYEQYF.

The J gene is TRBJ2-2, the V gene TRBV6-5, with unresolved D. V was clipped by 5 bases and J by 7 bases, with 8 bases between them. This CDR3 region has 12 residues. Germline V gene sequence: CDR1 MNHEY, CDR2 SVGAGI. The CDR3 bases are TGTGCCAGCAGTCCAGTCGTCGGGGAGCTGTTTTTT. Its protein product is CASSPVVGELFF.

The rearrangement links TRBV28 to TRBJ2-7; the match to TRBD1 covers 7 bases. V gave up 5 bases and J gave up 2 bases; unmatched junction bases: 12. Germline V lookup: CDR1 MDHEN, CDR2 SYDVKM. The CDR3 runs to 16 residues. The CDR3 DNA is TGTGCCAGCAGTGTATACAGGGGACGGGATCCCTACGAGCAGTACTTC. Residues: CASSVYRGRDPYEQYF.

This chain joins TRBV5-4 and TRBJ2-5; D remains unclear. CDR1 and CDR2 from the germline V gene are SGHNT and YYREEE (reference sequence). CDR3 length: 14 amino acids. V was clipped by 0 bases and J by 0 bases, with 6 bases between them. This CDR3 reads CASSLVTYQETQYF. For the CDR3, the DNA is TGTGCCAGCAGCTTGGTAACGTACCAAGAGACCCAGTACTTC.

The chain recombines TRBV9 with TRBJ2-1, with TRBD1 matching 8 bases. The V and J ends lost 4 bases and 0 bases, in that order; junction bases with no gene match: 9. The CDR3 loop spans 17 amino acids. Germline V gene lookup returns CDR1 SGDLS and CDR2 YYNGEE. The CDR3 nucleotides read TGTGCCAGCAGCATAAGCAGACAGGGGAGCTCCTACAATGAGCAGTTCTTC. Translation: CASSISRQGSSYNEQFF.

V gene TRBV11-2 combines with J gene TRBJ2-7; tentatively, D is TRBD1 (5 bases). V was clipped by 6 bases and J by 11 bases, with 23 bases between them. Germline loops: CDR1 SGHAT, CDR2 FQNNGV. CDR3 size: 14 residues. CDR3 protein: CASSPLGVAGPKYF. The CDR3 DNA reads TGTGCCAGCAGTCCCCTAGGGGTGGCAGGGCCAAAGTACTTC.

About this clone itself: This same CDR3 is encoded by further DNA sequences in the sample. The chain combines TRBV29-1 with TRBJ1-2; tentative D call: TRBD1 (6 bases). Germline V lookup: CDR1 SQVTM, CDR2 ANQGSEA. V lost 4 bases to trimming and J lost 6 bases, with 9 bases between them. The CDR3 extends over 11 amino acids. The CDR3 coding sequence is TGCAGCGTTGGACAGGATAATGGCTACACCTTC. Encoded protein: CSVGQDNGYTF.

This clone showed up many times. The gene calls are TRBV7-9 and TRBJ1-5, with D possibly matching TRBD1 (5 bases). Per germline, CDR1 SEHNR and CDR2 FQNEAQ (reference sequence). CDR3 size: 14 residues. Trimming took off 5 bases at V and 6 bases at J, with 14 bases between the two ends. This CDR3 reads CASSLDSARQPQHF. The CDR3 DNA is TGTGCCAGCAGCCTAGACAGCGCTCGTCAGCCCCAGCATTTT.

This clone has a single count. This chain links TRBV23-1 with TRBJ2-1; 11 bases line up with TRBD2. TRBV23-1 is an ORF, with its function uncertain. CDR3 size: 15 residues. V shed 9 bases and J 4 bases; nucleotides not matched to a gene: 8. CDR3 residues: CASPPLAGGYNEQFF. CDR3 DNA sequence: TGCGCCAGTCCCCCTTTAGCGGGAGGGTACAATGAGCAGTTCTTC.

This clone was seen just once. The chain combines TRBV5-1 with TRBJ2-7, with 9 nucleotides matching TRBD1. Germline V gene lookup returns CDR1 SGHRS and CDR2 YFSETQ. The CDR3 is 14 residues long. V shed 2 bases and J 7 bases; nucleotides not matched to a gene: 7. The CDR3, as DNA: TGCGCCAGCAGCTTACCGGGACAGGGTTCAGAGCAGTACTTC. It yields the protein CASSLPGQGSEQYF.

The chain joins TRBV7-4 to TRBJ2-1; 12 bases fit TRBD2. The length of the CDR3 is 16 residues. Germline lookup yields CDR1 SGHVT and CDR2 SQSDAQ. After removal of 5 bases from V and 5 bases from J, the junction contained 7 bases not matched to a gene. As DNA, the CDR3 is TGTGCCAGCAGCGCAACGGGACTAGCGGGTGACAATGAGCAGTTCTTC. It is translated as CASSATGLAGDNEQFF.

The chain has TRBV21-1 and TRBJ2-5; no DNA check was done on the table's D call, TRBD2. TRBV21-1 is flagged as a pseudogene. The CDR3 has 17 residues. The DNA for the CDR3 is TGTGCCAGCAGCAAAACGGCAGGCGGGAAGGGCAGAGAGACCCAGTACTTC. Protein sequence: CASSKTAGGKGRETQYF.

The table lists this clone with a few counts. The rearrangement joins TRBV10-3 to TRBJ1-2; D gene uncertain. The ends were cut back, 6 bases at V and 4 bases at J, with 9 bases in the middle. The germline gives CDR1 ENHRY, CDR2 SYGVKD. The CDR3 contains 12 residues. CDR3 amino acids: CAIRTVAYGYTF. The CDR3 coding sequence is TGTGCCATCAGAACAGTCGCCTATGGCTACACCTTC.

The V gene is TRBV28, the J gene TRBJ2-1; possible D gene TRBD2, 6 bases. V was shortened by 4 bases and J by 12 bases, with 13 bases between the two germline ends. CDR3 length: 12 amino acids. Looked up from germline, CDR1 is MDHEN and CDR2 is SYDVKM. CDR3 loop: CASSSRLEGQFF. The CDR3 DNA follows: TGTGCCAGCAGTTCCCGACTGGAGGGGCAGTTCTTC.

This sequence joins TRBV7-2 and TRBJ1-1; no firm D call. V lost 5 bases and J 7 bases, leaving 14 bases between the germline ends. This CDR3 is 13 amino acids long. In germline, CDR1 is SGHTA, CDR2 FQGNSA. In DNA, the CDR3 is TGTGCCAGCAGCCGGTACTTAGGAGGTGAAGCTTTCTTT. Its translation: CASSRYLGGEAFF. Variable domain in full (rest from reference TRBV7-2 and TRBJ1-1): GAGVSQSPSNKVTEKGKDVELRCDPISGHTALYWYRQSLGQGLEFLIYFQGNSAPDKSGLPSDRFSAERTGGSVSTLTIQRTQQEDSAVYLCASSRYLGGEAFFGQGTRLTVV.

The chain couples TRBV7-6 to TRBJ2-3; tentatively, D is TRBD2 (6 bases). Germline CDR1 reads SGHVS; CDR2 reads FNYEAQ. Trimming removed 4 bases from V and 1 base from J, with 12 bases in between. This CDR3 is built from 15 residues. The CDR3 region is CASSWRGRRTDTQYF. CDR3 DNA sequence: TGTGCCAGCAGCTGGCGGGGACGCCGCACAGATACGCAGTATTTT.

The V gene is TRBV9, the J gene TRBJ1-3; D gene ambiguous. The CDR3 has 15 residues. Germline-derived CDR1 and CDR2 are SGDLS and YYNGEE. V lost 3 bases, J lost 0 bases, and 10 bases lay in between. The CDR3 bases are TGTGCCAGCAGCGCCGGACTGAACTCTGGAAACACCATATATTTT. Amino acids: CASSAGLNSGNTIYF. Filled out from reference TRBV9 and TRBJ1-3, the complete variable domain reads DSGVTQTPKHLITATGQRVTLRCSPRSGDLSVYWYQQSLDQGLQFLIQYYNGEERAKGNILERFSAQQFPDLHSELNLSSLELGDSALYFCASSAGLNSGNTIYFGEGSWLTVV.

The chain links TRBV5-6 to TRBJ2-3; 9 bases are shared with TRBD1. With 3 bases clipped from V and 4 bases from J, the junction kept 6 bases outside the gene matches. This CDR3 has 15 residues. Germline V lookup: CDR1 SGHDT, CDR2 YYEEEE. CDR3 nucleotides: TGTGCCAGCAGCTCCGGGACAGGGAACGCAGATACGCAGTATTTT. This translates into CASSSGTGNADTQYF.

Notes on this clone: The sample contains more than one DNA sequence encoding this CDR3. The rearrangement uses TRBV29-1 and TRBJ1-1; D not certain. The CDR3 loop spans 12 amino acids. The V end was cut by 6 bases, the J end by 1 base, with 9 bases between. Germline CDR1 SQVTM, CDR2 ANQGSEA. The CDR3 sequence: CSVLPGNTEAFF. CDR3 nucleotide sequence: TGCAGCGTCTTGCCGGGGAACACTGAAGCTTTCTTT.

The chain recombines TRBV11-2 with TRBJ2-5; TRBD1 might be the D (5 bases). This CDR3 is 12 amino acids long. Per germline, CDR1 SGHAT and CDR2 FQNNGV. With 5 bases removed from V and 5 bases from J, the gap between germline ends came to 9 bases. The CDR3 region has the DNA TGTGCCAGCAGCCTTGGGGCGGAGACCCAGTACTTC. Residues: CASSLGAETQYF.

The CDR3 is CAWSPRSYEQYF. For the CDR3, the DNA is TGTGCCTGGAGTCCCAGATCATACGAGCAGTACTTC. The gene calls are TRBV30 and TRBJ2-7, with D unresolved. Germline V CDR1 and CDR2: GTSNPN, SVGIG (reference sequence). The CDR3 extends over 12 amino acids. Trimming removed 2 bases at V and 4 bases at J, with 9 bases between.

This chain uses TRBV11-2 with TRBJ2-6; D is unclear. The CDR3 sequence is 15 residues long. CDR1 and CDR2 from the germline V gene are SGHAT and FQNNGV. Deletions cut 3 bases from V and 1 base from J, with 7 bases between. CDR3: CASSFGRSGANVLTF. DNA of the CDR3: TGTGCCAGCAGCTTTGGAAGATCTGGGGCCAACGTCCTGACTTTC.

V is TRBV6-5 and J is TRBJ2-2, with a tentative D call TRBD2 (5 bases). The CDR3 is 14 amino acids. The germline CDR1 and CDR2 sequences are MNHEY and SVGAGI. Trimming removed 2 bases from V and 5 bases from J, with 9 bases in between. Written as DNA, the CDR3 is TGTGCCAGCAGTTACGGCAGCGGTACCGGGGAGCTGTTTTTT. Translating it yields CASSYGSGTGELFF.

This clone was seen ten or more times. This chain connects TRBV4-2 to TRBJ2-7, with 9 bases aligning to TRBD1. CDR1 is LGHNA and CDR2 is YNFKEQ in the germline V gene. V dropped 5 bases and J dropped 5; count of bases not matched to a gene: 10. The CDR3 runs 15 residues. The CDR3 sequence: CASSISGTGTHEQYF. In DNA, the CDR3 is TGTGCCAGCAGCATATCCGGGACAGGGACCCACGAGCAGTACTTC.